This is a list of T cell receptor beta chains from one sample in a study of blood T cells in healthy people across ages. TCRdb ran MiXCR on the 5' RACE reads and lists one entry per CDR3 protein. The repertoire holds around 1.5 million distinct CDR3 sequences, with about 32% as singletons. The specimen was blood. The receptors shown here come from a woman in her 30s in good health. The CDR3 runs from the conserved cysteine through the conserved F or W. The D gene is left open where the match is weak. Some rows have no size entry. The others give once, few or many, or a class for an expanded clone.

CDR3 protein	CDR3 DNA	clone size	D gene	V gene	J gene
CASSGPKKVKQETQYF	TGTGCCAGCAGTGGGCCCAAAAAGGTCAAACAAGAGACCCAGTACTTC	-	-	TRBV6-1	TRBJ2-5
CASSQISQSEQYF	TGTGCCAGCAGCCAGATCTCCCAAAGCGAGCAGTACTTC	few	-	TRBV3-1	TRBJ2-7
CASSFRDSSEAFF	TGTGCCAGCAGTTTCAGGGACTCCTCCGAAGCTTTCTTT	-	-	TRBV6-5	TRBJ1-1
CASSRDRVDQPQHF	TGTGCCAGCAGCCGGGACAGGGTGGATCAGCCCCAGCATTTT	many	TRBD1	TRBV9	TRBJ1-5
CSVESGASGRYNEQYF	TGCAGCGTTGAATCAGGGGCTAGCGGGAGATACAATGAGCAGTACTTC	-	TRBD2	TRBV29-1	TRBJ2-5
CASSSTTYNEQFF	TGCGCCAGCAGCTCCACTACCTACAATGAGCAGTTCTTC	few	-	TRBV5-1	TRBJ2-1
CASSPPGQGNTGELFF	TGTGCCAGCAGCCCACCGGGACAGGGGAACACCGGGGAGCTGTTTTTT	many	TRBD1	TRBV7-2	TRBJ2-2
CSARAVDEQFF	TGCAGTGCTAGAGCGGTCGATGAGCAGTTCTTC	-	-	TRBV20-1	TRBJ2-1
CSARERNKEKLFF	TGCAGTGCTAGAGAAAGGAATAAGGAAAAACTGTTTTTT	-	-	TRBV20-1	TRBJ1-4
CASTTGQGGTDTQYF	TGTGCCAGCACCACCGGACAGGGGGGCACAGATACGCAGTATTTT	-	TRBD1	TRBV27	TRBJ2-3
CASSALGGGSTDTQYF	TGTGCCAGCAGTGCTCTCGGCGGGGGGAGCACAGATACGCAGTATTTT	few	TRBD2	TRBV6-4	TRBJ2-3